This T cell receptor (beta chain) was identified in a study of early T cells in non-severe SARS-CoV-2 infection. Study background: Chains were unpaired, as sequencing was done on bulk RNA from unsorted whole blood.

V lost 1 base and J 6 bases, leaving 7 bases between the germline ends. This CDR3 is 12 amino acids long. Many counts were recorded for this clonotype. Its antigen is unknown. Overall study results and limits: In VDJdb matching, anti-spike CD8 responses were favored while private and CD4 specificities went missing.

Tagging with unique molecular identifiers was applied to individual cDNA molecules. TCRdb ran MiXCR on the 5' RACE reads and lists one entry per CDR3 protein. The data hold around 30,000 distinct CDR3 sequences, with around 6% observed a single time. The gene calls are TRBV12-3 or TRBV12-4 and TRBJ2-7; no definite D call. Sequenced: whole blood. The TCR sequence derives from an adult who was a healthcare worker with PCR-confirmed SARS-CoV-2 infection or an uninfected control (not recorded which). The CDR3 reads CASSLGVREQYF. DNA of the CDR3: TGTGCCAGCAGTTTAGGGGTCCGCGAGCAGTACTTC.